Only one count was recorded for the clone carrying this TCR beta chain. Its target is unknown. A much more abundant neighbour one base away suggests this may be a read error. The entry originates in a study of T cells in Graves' hyperthyroidism and ophthalmopathy. At the level of the study: Once the initial diagnosis was made, peripheral blood was obtained before any treatment.

Amplification targeted TCR beta CDR3 regions from RNA transcripts. HTBI primers were used for first-round RT-PCR of the TCR CDR3. TCRdb reanalysed the multiplex PCR reads using MiXCR and keeps one entry per CDR3 protein. The repertoire includes 300,000 or so distinct CDR3 sequences, approximately 15% of them detected once, and around 57% sits in the top ten. Germline V gives CDR1 MNHEY, CDR2 SMNVEV (reference sequence). This CDR3 region has 16 residues. V gave up 3 bases and J gave up 2 bases; unmatched junction bases: 6. Ophthalmopathy patients showed a Clinical Activity Score of at least 3, NOSPECS grade of at least 4 and duration under 3 months. Diagnostic assessment was based on clinical symptoms, serum thyroxine and TRAb, thyroid ultrasound and orbital computed tomography. General study points: Most clonotypes expanded in the thyroid (above 0.001) were also present in blood.

The rearrangement links TRBV27 to TRBJ2-7; 11 nucleotides match TRBD2. Sequenced material: blood. This TCR was recovered from an older woman with Graves' ophthalmopathy. CDR3 DNA: TGTGCCAGCAGTTTCACTAGCGGGAGAGGCCCCTACGAGCAGTACTTC. Translation gives CASSFTSGRGPYEQYF.